This TCR beta chain is from a study of cytomegalovirus exposure and HLA in healthy donors. Trimming cost V 3 bases and J 6 bases; bases outside gene matches: 15. The CDR3 extends over 16 amino acids. Germline V gives CDR1 SQVTM, CDR2 ANQGSEA. The PCR made use of 60 Vbeta and 13 Jbeta primers. Generated by immunoSEQ multiplex PCR, the TCRdb table keeps only in-frame clones and is missing some. Of over 130,000 clones in the sample, 70% to 85% were seen once. The V and J genes are TRBV29-1 and TRBJ2-7; 9 bases align to TRBD1. The specimen was PBMCs. The sequence derives from a middle-aged man in good health and CMV-seronegative. The CDR3 spells CSVDVLSGQGLLEQYF. As DNA, the CDR3 is TGCAGCGTTGATGTCCTGTCCGGACAGGGGCTGCTCGAGCAGTACTTC.